Following are 7 T cell receptor beta chains from one sample sequenced in a study of preoperative IRX-2 immunotherapy in early breast cancer. Treatment defined: preoperative locoregional IRX-2 cytokine immunotherapy. Profiled with immunoSEQ multiplex PCR; TCRdb holds only in-frame clones, not every one. The table records under 40,000 clones, over 90% of them present only once. The biological material was taken from a patient treated with IRX-2 immunotherapy. These receptors were taken from a human donor with breast cancer.

The rearrangement links TRBV6-5 to TRBJ1-5; maybe TRBD1 (5 bases). Trimming took off 0 bases at V and 7 bases at J, with 13 bases between the two ends. This CDR3 is built from 15 residues. Germline V gene sequence: CDR1 MNHEY, CDR2 SVGAGI. DNA for the CDR3: TGTGCCAGCAGTTACTCGGTGGGGCGCGGGCAGCCCCAGCATTTT. Protein sequence: CASSYSVGRGQPQHF.

The rearrangement links TRBV7-2 to TRBJ1-2, with D hard to call. The CDR3 consists of 15 residues. Germline V gene sequence: CDR1 SGHTA, CDR2 FQGNSA. Trimming cost V 6 bases and J 4 bases, with 18 bases left between them. The CDR3 loop reads CASRTAGRPLYGYTF. The CDR3 region has the DNA TGTGCCAGCAGGACTGCCGGACGGCCCCTCTATGGCTACACCTTC.

The V call is TRBV18, the J call TRBJ2-2; D may be TRBD1 (7 bases). Germline V gene sequence: CDR1 KGHSH, CDR2 LQKENI. The CDR3 sequence is 16 residues long. Trimming left V 2 bases short and J 5 bases short, with 15 bases between. For the CDR3, the DNA is TGTGCCAGCTCACCAGCAAGTGCAGGGGGGACCGGGGAGCTGTTTTTT. As protein: CASSPASAGGTGELFF.

The rearrangement uses TRBV6-5 and TRBJ1-2, with D uncertain. The CDR3 has 11 residues. V gave up 6 bases and J gave up 8 bases, with 10 bases separating them. In germline, CDR1 is MNHEY, CDR2 SVGAGI. CDR3 in DNA: TGTGCCAGCAGCGGACTAAAGGGCTACACCTTC. Its translation is CASSGLKGYTF.

The rearrangement uses TRBV6-1 and TRBJ2-7; perhaps D is TRBD1 or TRBD2 (5 bases each). The CDR3 sequence is 13 residues long. The V gene's germline CDR1 is MNHNS and CDR2 SASEGT. V lost 5 bases to trimming and J lost 2 bases, with 10 bases between them. The CDR3 nucleotides are TGTGCCAGCAGTTTGGGGGACCCCTACGAGCAGTACTTC. This encodes CASSLGDPYEQYF.

The chain carries TRBV4-2 and TRBJ2-3; 14 positions agree with TRBD2. The V gene's germline CDR1 is LGHNA and CDR2 YNFKEQ. V trimming: 4 bases; J trimming: 4 bases; junction bases outside the gene matches: 4. The CDR3 runs 16 residues. CDR3 DNA sequence: TGTGCCAGCAGCCCGGGACTAGCGGGAGTTTCAGATACGCAGTATTTT. This translates into CASSPGLAGVSDTQYF.

The chain is built from TRBV6-6 and TRBJ2-7, with 8 bases that match TRBD2. J gave up 6 bases and V 2 bases, and 6 bases lay outside the gene matches. The CDR3 sequence is 14 residues long. Germline loops: CDR1 MNHNY, CDR2 SVGAGI (reference sequence). For the CDR3, the DNA is TGTGCCAGCAGTTACGAAGCGGGAGCGCTCGAGCAGTACTTC. It codes for CASSYEAGALEQYF.